This is a list of T cell receptor beta chains from one sample in a study of cytomegalovirus exposure and HLA in healthy donors. Repertoires were generated with immunoSEQ multiplex PCR, while TCRdb's copy carries only in-frame clones and drops some. The sample lists around 170,000 clones, 70% to 80% occurring once. Sequencing used PBMCs. The receptors were sampled from a young man in good health and CMV-seronegative. CDR3s include the opening cysteine and the closing phenylalanine or tryptophan. Fields, in order: D gene, V gene, clone size, J gene, CDR3 protein, CDR3 DNA. A D gene is named only where the DNA matches it firmly. Only some rows state a clone size, as once, few, many or a class for expanded clones.

D gene: TRBD1
V gene: TRBV7-9
clone size: few
J gene: TRBJ1-2
CDR3 protein: CASSQQGASGYTF
CDR3 DNA: TGTGCCAGCAGTCAACAGGGGGCTAGCGGCTACACCTTC

D gene: NA
V gene: TRBV7-6
clone size: NA
J gene: TRBJ1-3
CDR3 protein: CASSNEQGMAGNTIYF
CDR3 DNA: TGTGCCAGCAGCAACGAACAGGGCATGGCTGGAAACACCATATATTTT

D gene: TRBD2
V gene: TRBV19
clone size: NA
J gene: TRBJ2-7
CDR3 protein: CASSIAGGPDEQYF
CDR3 DNA: TGTGCCAGTAGTATAGCGGGGGGGCCTGACGAGCAGTACTTC

D gene: NA
V gene: TRBV14
clone size: few
J gene: TRBJ2-2
CDR3 protein: CASSPPGAHTGELFF
CDR3 DNA: TGTGCCAGCAGCCCGCCAGGGGCCCACACCGGGGAGCTGTTTTTT

D gene: TRBD1
V gene: TRBV4-3
clone size: NA
J gene: TRBJ1-2
CDR3 protein: CASSQSRQGAYGYTF
CDR3 DNA: TGCGCCAGCAGCCAATCTCGACAGGGGGCGTATGGCTACACCTTC

D gene: NA
V gene: TRBV2
clone size: NA
J gene: TRBJ2-6
CDR3 protein: CASSEELGGLNVLTF
CDR3 DNA: TGTGCCAGCAGTGAAGAACTCGGCGGGTTAAACGTCCTGACTTTC

D gene: TRBD1
V gene: TRBV7-2
clone size: NA
J gene: TRBJ1-1
CDR3 protein: CASSSYRDRRNTEAFF
CDR3 DNA: TGTGCCAGCAGCTCCTACCGGGACAGGAGGAACACTGAAGCTTTCTTT

D gene: NA
V gene: TRBV2
clone size: NA
J gene: TRBJ2-1
CDR3 protein: CASSQREEQFF
CDR3 DNA: TGTGCCAGCAGTCAACGGGAGGAGCAGTTCTTC

D gene: TRBD1
V gene: TRBV18
clone size: NA
J gene: TRBJ2-7
CDR3 protein: CASSFLQGAGEQYF
CDR3 DNA: TGTGCCAGCTCGTTTCTGCAGGGGGCGGGGGAGCAGTACTTC

D gene: TRBD2
V gene: TRBV9
clone size: few
J gene: TRBJ2-7
CDR3 protein: CASSVAASGDEQYF
CDR3 DNA: TGTGCCAGCAGCGTAGCGGCTAGCGGCGACGAGCAGTACTTC

D gene: TRBD2
V gene: TRBV7-2
clone size: few
J gene: TRBJ2-3
CDR3 protein: CASSPASGGMNTQYF
CDR3 DNA: TGTGCCAGCAGCCCGGCTAGCGGGGGGATGAATACGCAGTATTTT

D gene: NA
V gene: TRBV25-1
clone size: NA
J gene: TRBJ1-2
CDR3 protein: CASSERNREGYGYTF
CDR3 DNA: TGTGCCAGCAGTGAGAGAAACAGGGAAGGCTATGGCTACACCTTC

D gene: NA
V gene: TRBV7-8
clone size: NA
J gene: TRBJ1-4
CDR3 protein: CASRKLWNEKLFF
CDR3 DNA: TGTGCCAGCAGGAAACTCTGGAATGAAAAACTGTTTTTT

D gene: TRBD1
V gene: TRBV6-5
clone size: once
J gene: TRBJ2-7
CDR3 protein: CASRGQGVEQYF
CDR3 DNA: TGTGCCAGCAGAGGACAGGGAGTCGAGCAGTACTTC

D gene: NA
V gene: TRBV7-2
clone size: NA
J gene: TRBJ1-2
CDR3 protein: CASSANREGGGYTF
CDR3 DNA: TGTGCCAGCAGCGCAAACAGGGAGGGAGGGGGCTACACCTTC

D gene: NA
V gene: TRBV6-5
clone size: NA
J gene: TRBJ2-7
CDR3 protein: CASSSGGHGSYEQYF
CDR3 DNA: TGTGCCAGCAGCTCCGGGGGGCATGGTTCCTACGAGCAGTACTTC

D gene: NA
V gene: TRBV5-5
clone size: NA
J gene: TRBJ2-6
CDR3 protein: CASSLVSRANVLTF
CDR3 DNA: TGTGCCAGCAGCTTGGTTAGCAGAGCCAACGTCCTGACTTTC

D gene: TRBD1
V gene: TRBV5-6
clone size: NA
J gene: TRBJ2-2
CDR3 protein: CASSPGPTGGYTGELFF
CDR3 DNA: TGTGCCAGCAGCCCGGGGCCGACAGGGGGTTACACCGGGGAGCTGTTTTTT

D gene: NA
V gene: TRBV30
clone size: NA
J gene: TRBJ2-5
CDR3 protein: CAWSNLAKGTQYF
CDR3 DNA: TGTGCCTGGAGTAACCTAGCCAAAGGGACCCAGTACTTC

D gene: TRBD1
V gene: TRBV29-1
clone size: NA
J gene: TRBJ2-1
CDR3 protein: CSAMTGDRANNEQFF
CDR3 DNA: TGCAGCGCCATGACTGGGGACAGGGCCAATAATGAGCAGTTCTTC

D gene: TRBD2
V gene: TRBV7-7
clone size: NA
J gene: TRBJ2-1
CDR3 protein: CASSLVLAGDNEQFF
CDR3 DNA: TGTGCTAGCAGCTTAGTGTTAGCGGGGGACAATGAGCAGTTCTTC

D gene: NA
V gene: TRBV7-2
clone size: once
J gene: TRBJ2-2
CDR3 protein: CASSYGAETGELFF
CDR3 DNA: TGTGCCAGCAGCTATGGAGCGGAGACCGGGGAGCTGTTTTTT

D gene: NA
V gene: TRBV30
clone size: many
J gene: TRBJ1-1
CDR3 protein: CAWGVSRGNTEAFF
CDR3 DNA: TGTGCCTGGGGCGTGAGTAGGGGGAACACTGAAGCTTTCTTT

D gene: NA
V gene: TRBV4-2
clone size: NA
J gene: TRBJ2-3
CDR3 protein: CASTSYTDTQYF
CDR3 DNA: TGTGCCAGCACCTCGTACACAGATACGCAGTATTTT

D gene: NA
V gene: TRBV5-4
clone size: NA
J gene: TRBJ1-2
CDR3 protein: CASSLGSAPNYGYTF
CDR3 DNA: TGTGCCAGCAGCCTTGGGAGTGCCCCTAACTATGGCTACACCTTC

D gene: TRBD1
V gene: TRBV9
clone size: NA
J gene: TRBJ1-2
CDR3 protein: CASSVADRGGYTF
CDR3 DNA: TGTGCCAGCAGCGTAGCAGACAGGGGTGGCTACACCTTC

D gene: NA
V gene: TRBV6-5
clone size: NA
J gene: TRBJ2-3
CDR3 protein: CASSYGRGTDTQYF
CDR3 DNA: TGTGCCAGCAGTTACGGGCGGGGCACAGATACGCAGTATTTT

D gene: TRBD2
V gene: TRBV7-2
clone size: once
J gene: TRBJ2-5
CDR3 protein: CASSPGVAGVETQYF
CDR3 DNA: TGTGCCAGCAGCCCAGGGGTAGCGGGAGTAGAGACCCAGTACTTC

D gene: TRBD1
V gene: TRBV7-6
clone size: NA
J gene: TRBJ2-3
CDR3 protein: CASSLGPRGNTDTQYF
CDR3 DNA: TGTGCCAGCAGCTTAGGGCCCAGGGGGAACACAGATACGCAGTATTTT

D gene: TRBD1
V gene: TRBV11-2
clone size: NA
J gene: TRBJ2-7
CDR3 protein: CASSPRDRSSYEQYF
CDR3 DNA: TGTGCCAGCAGCCCCCGGGACAGGAGCTCCTACGAGCAGTACTTC

D gene: NA
V gene: TRBV5-1
clone size: NA
J gene: TRBJ2-7
CDR3 protein: CASSWGAGTAFYEQYF
CDR3 DNA: TGCGCCAGCAGCTGGGGGGCCGGGACAGCCTTCTACGAGCAGTACTTC

D gene: NA
V gene: TRBV5-5
clone size: few
J gene: TRBJ1-1
CDR3 protein: CASSGAGVEAFF
CDR3 DNA: TGTGCCAGCAGCGGCGCAGGGGTTGAAGCTTTCTTT

D gene: TRBD1
V gene: TRBV5-1
clone size: NA
J gene: TRBJ2-3
CDR3 protein: CASSSQGIMADTQYF
CDR3 DNA: TGCGCCAGCAGCTCACAGGGGATTATGGCAGATACGCAGTATTTT

D gene: NA
V gene: TRBV5-7
clone size: NA
J gene: TRBJ2-7
CDR3 protein: CASSSPKCQAKDPYEQYF
CDR3 DNA: TGTGCCAGCAGCTCCCCCAAATGTCAGGCCAAGGATCCCTACGAGCAGTACTTC

D gene: NA
V gene: TRBV7-3
clone size: NA
J gene: TRBJ1-1
CDR3 protein: CATPSFSPEAFF
CDR3 DNA: TGTGCTACACCGTCCTTCTCTCCTGAAGCTTTCTTT

D gene: TRBD1
V gene: TRBV6-6
clone size: once
J gene: TRBJ2-7
CDR3 protein: CASSYDRGLDEQYF
CDR3 DNA: TGTGCCAGCAGTTACGACAGGGGGCTGGACGAGCAGTACTTC

D gene: TRBD2
V gene: TRBV5-8
clone size: NA
J gene: TRBJ2-5
CDR3 protein: CASSLGRTSGKETQYF
CDR3 DNA: TGTGCCAGCAGCCTCGGGAGGACTAGCGGGAAAGAGACCCAGTACTTC

D gene: TRBD1
V gene: TRBV5-1
clone size: NA
J gene: TRBJ2-7
CDR3 protein: CASSLGWTGTYEQYF
CDR3 DNA: TGCGCCAGCAGCTTGGGCTGGACAGGGACCTACGAGCAGTACTTC

D gene: NA
V gene: TRBV7-2
clone size: once
J gene: TRBJ2-1
CDR3 protein: CASSLRSLQSRRFF
CDR3 DNA: TGTGCCAGCAGCTTACGAAGCCTACAGTCCCGCCGGTTCTTC

D gene: NA
V gene: TRBV6-5
clone size: NA
J gene: TRBJ1-1
CDR3 protein: CASRPGRGRAFF
CDR3 DNA: TGTGCCAGCAGACCAGGCAGGGGTCGGGCTTTCTTT

D gene: NA
V gene: TRBV30
clone size: NA
J gene: TRBJ1-6
CDR3 protein: CAWTSLGAYNSPLHF
CDR3 DNA: TGTGCCTGGACTTCCCTGGGCGCCTATAATTCACCCCTCCACTTT

D gene: NA
V gene: TRBV6-1
clone size: once
J gene: TRBJ2-3
CDR3 protein: CASSELLAEYTQYF
CDR3 DNA: TGTGCCAGCAGTGAACTGCTGGCGGAGTATACGCAGTATTTT